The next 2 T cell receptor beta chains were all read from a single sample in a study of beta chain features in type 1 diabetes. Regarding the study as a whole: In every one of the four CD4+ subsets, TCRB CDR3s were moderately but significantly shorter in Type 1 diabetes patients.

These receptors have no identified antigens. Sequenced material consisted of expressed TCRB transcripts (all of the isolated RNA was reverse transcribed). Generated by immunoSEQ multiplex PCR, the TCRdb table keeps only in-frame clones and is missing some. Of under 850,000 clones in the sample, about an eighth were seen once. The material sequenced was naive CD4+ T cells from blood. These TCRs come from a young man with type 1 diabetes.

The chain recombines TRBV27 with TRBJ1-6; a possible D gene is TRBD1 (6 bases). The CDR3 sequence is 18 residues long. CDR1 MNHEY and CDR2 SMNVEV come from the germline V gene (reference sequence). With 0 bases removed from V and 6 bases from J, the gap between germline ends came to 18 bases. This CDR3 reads CASSLSLRGGFINSPLHF. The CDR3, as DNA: TGTGCCAGCAGTTTATCCCTCAGGGGCGGATTTATTAATTCACCCCTCCACTTT.

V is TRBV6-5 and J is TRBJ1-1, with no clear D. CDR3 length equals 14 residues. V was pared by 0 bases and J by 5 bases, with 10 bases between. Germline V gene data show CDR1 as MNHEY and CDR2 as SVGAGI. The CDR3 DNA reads TGTGCCAGCAGTTACTCGGCTACCGGGACTGAAGCTTTCTTT. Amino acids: CASSYSATGTEAFF.